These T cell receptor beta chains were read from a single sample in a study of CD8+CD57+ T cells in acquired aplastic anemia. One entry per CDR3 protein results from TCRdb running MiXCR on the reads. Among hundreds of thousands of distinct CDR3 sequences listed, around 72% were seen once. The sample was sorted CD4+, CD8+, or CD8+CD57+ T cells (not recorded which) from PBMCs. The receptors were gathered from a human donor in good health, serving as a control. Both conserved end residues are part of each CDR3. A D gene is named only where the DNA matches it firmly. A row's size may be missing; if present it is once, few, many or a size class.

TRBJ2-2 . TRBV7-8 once TGTGCCAGCAGCTCGCTTTTAGCGGTCGGGGAGCTGTTTTTT CASSSLLAVGELFF
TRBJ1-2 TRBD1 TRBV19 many TGTGCCAGTAGGCTGACAGGGGTACTTGGCTACACCTTC CASRLTGVLGYTF
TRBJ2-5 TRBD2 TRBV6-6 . TGTGCCAGCAGTGAACTGACTAGCGGACCGAAAGAGACCCAGTACTTC CASSELTSGPKETQYF
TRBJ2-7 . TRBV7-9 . TGTGCCAGCAGCCGGGGCGGGTCAGATACGCAGTATTTTTTC CASSRGGSDTQYFF
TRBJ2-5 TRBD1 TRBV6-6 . TGTGCCAGCAGCCAGGGGGCAGGGGGATCCAGGGCCCAGTACTTC CASSQGAGGSRAQYF
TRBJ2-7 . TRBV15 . TGTGCCACCAGCTTGGCAGCGTGTGAGCAGTACTTC CATSLAACEQYF
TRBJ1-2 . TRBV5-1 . TGCGCCAGCAGTTTAGACGACCACCTTTATGGCTACACCTTC CASSLDDHLYGYTF
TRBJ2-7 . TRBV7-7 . TGTGCCAGCAGTCGGTCCCTCCCCTCAGATACGCACTTC CASSRSLPSDTHF
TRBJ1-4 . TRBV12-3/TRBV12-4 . TGTGCCAGTTCTAGGGGGGGGCGGGGGGAAAAACTGTTTTTT CASSRGGRGEKLFF
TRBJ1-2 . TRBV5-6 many TGTGCCAGCAGCAATCCGGGACAAGCCCTCTATGGCTACACCTTC CASSNPGQALYGYTF
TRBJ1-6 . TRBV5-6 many TGTGCCAGCAGCTTGGGGGAGGGCGGCTATAATTCACCCCTCCACTTT CASSLGEGGYNSPLHF
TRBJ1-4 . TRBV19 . TGTGCCAGTAGGGCCGCCGGGGGGGGAACTAATCAACTCCACTTTTTT CASRAAGGGTNQLHFF
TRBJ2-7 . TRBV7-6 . TGTGCCAGCAGCGCCGGGACAAGGCAGTACTTC CASSAGTRQYF
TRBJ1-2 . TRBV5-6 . TGTGCCAGCAGCCTCTCCCGGAAGGGGGTAGACGGCTACACCTTC CASSLSRKGVDGYTF